This T cell receptor beta chain was captured by sequencing in a study of blood T cells in healthy people across ages. The wider study: About one barcoded beta molecule per two T cells came from capture by template switching.

The CDR3 sequence is 15 residues long. The V gene's germline CDR1 is SGDLS and CDR2 YYNGEE. Trimming left V 1 base short and J 3 bases short, with 13 bases between. A second PCR of about 7 to 12 cycles used a sample-barcoded 5' primer and a J-beta primer mix. Using its own MiXCR run on the 5' RACE reads, TCRdb lists one record per CDR3 protein. This table holds around 2 million distinct CDR3 sequences, around 42% found once. Specimen: blood. The receptor comes from a human donor in good health. The chain couples TRBV9 to TRBJ1-1; D might be TRBD1 (6 bases). The CDR3 nucleotides read TGTGCCAGCAGCGTAAGGAGAGGGGGGGACACTGAAGCTTTCTTT. Its protein is CASSVRRGGDTEAFF.